Each of the 20 T cell receptor beta chains below was sequenced from the same sample in a study of T cells after yellow fever vaccination. TCRdb reprocessed the 5' RACE reads via MiXCR and lists one record per CDR3 protein. The repertoire holds 100,000 to 150,000 distinct CDR3 sequences, with approximately 8.4% as singletons. The sample consisted of CD8+ T cells sorted from PBMCs, taken on the day of the yellow fever booster vaccination. Every receptor here comes from a young man who received the YFV17D yellow fever vaccine.

This clonotype was detected a few times. The V call is TRBV9, the J call TRBJ2-5; D may be TRBD1 or TRBD2 (5 bases each). There are 17 residues in the CDR3. Germline V gives CDR1 SGDLS, CDR2 YYNGEE. Trimming stripped 0 bases from V and 0 bases from J, with 15 bases between. This CDR3 reads CASSVVAGEQDQETQYF. In DNA, the CDR3 is TGTGCCAGCAGCGTAGTCGCGGGCGAACAGGACCAAGAGACCCAGTACTTC.

The V and J genes are TRBV29-1 and TRBJ2-3; D call uncertain. The CDR3 is made up of 16 amino acids. Germline CDR1 reads SQVTM; CDR2 reads ANQGSEA. V was shortened by 1 base and J by 6 bases, with 20 bases between the two germline ends. This CDR3 reads CSVEVFQETSRDTQYF. The CDR3 nucleotides read TGCAGCGTTGAAGTTTTCCAGGAGACTTCTAGGGATACGCAGTATTTT.

This clonotype was counted only a few times. The chain has TRBV4-3 and TRBJ2-5; no clear D gene. Germline assignment: CDR1 LGHNA and CDR2 YSLEER. The CDR3 contains 15 residues. V lost 1 base to trimming and J lost 1 base, with 10 bases between them. Here the CDR3 DNA reads TGCGCCAGCAGCCAAGCCCCTCGGAGCCAAGAGACCCAGTACTTC. Translating gives CASSQAPRSQETQYF.

The chain has TRBV4-3 and TRBJ1-5; TRBD1 agrees at 9 bases. This CDR3 region has 16 residues. The germline V gene has CDR1 LGHNA and CDR2 YSLEER. The junction had 4 bases not matched to a gene; V was cut back by 0 bases and J by 4 bases. In DNA form, the CDR3 reads TGCGCCAGCAGCCAAGATCCCGGGACAGGGAATCAGCCCCAGCATTTT. Protein: CASSQDPGTGNQPQHF.

This clonotype came up many times. The V call is TRBV6-5, the J call TRBJ2-1; the D gene could be TRBD1 or TRBD2 (5 bases each). This CDR3 has 14 amino acids. Germline loops: CDR1 MNHEY, CDR2 SVGAGI. Trimming took off 8 bases at V and 3 bases at J, with 14 bases between the two ends. The CDR3 region has the DNA TGTGCCAGCTCCACCGGGACGGACTACAATGAGCAGTTCTTC. Translated, it gives CASSTGTDYNEQFF.

This clonotype was seen many times. The V call is TRBV12-3 or TRBV12-4, the J call TRBJ2-4; 12 bases map to TRBD2. CDR3 size: 17 residues. Germline trimming cut 5 bases from V and 3 bases from J; bases unmatched to any gene: 8. CDR3: CASSTLAGGLGKNIQYF. As DNA, the CDR3 is TGTGCCAGCAGTACGCTAGCGGGGGGGCTTGGCAAAAACATTCAGTACTTC.

This clonotype was found a few times. The rearrangement links TRBV6-5 to TRBJ2-3, with TRBD1 as a possible D gene (5 bases). The CDR3 runs to 16 residues. Germline values: CDR1 MNHEY, CDR2 SVGAGI. V dropped 0 bases and J dropped 0 bases, with 10 bases sitting between them. CDR3 in DNA: TGTGCCAGCAGTTACTCGATAGGGGCTAGCACAGATACGCAGTATTTT. This codes for CASSYSIGASTDTQYF.

A remark on this clonotype: The germline gene is not matched at one end of the junction; a read error may be the cause. The chain links TRBV28 to TRBJ2-5; D might be TRBD1 (7 bases). Germline V CDR1 and CDR2: MDHEN, SYDVKM. The CDR3 sequence is 15 residues long. DNA for the CDR3: TGCGCCAGCAGTTTATCCCACAGGGGAGGAGAGACCCAGTACTTC. It translates to CASSLSHRGGETQYF.

The genes are TRBV6-4 and TRBJ1-1; the D is unclear. V was clipped by 5 bases and J by 5 bases, with 12 bases between them. This CDR3 contains 13 residues. Germline V gene sequence: CDR1 MRHNA, CDR2 SNTAGT. The chain's CDR3 is CASSSGLGTEAFF. The DNA of the CDR3 is TGTGCCAGCAGTTCGGGCCTGGGGACTGAAGCTTTCTTT.

In nucleotides, the CDR3 is TGTGCCAGCAGCACAGGGGCAGGAGCCTACAATGAGCAGTTCTTC. This encodes CASSTGAGAYNEQFF. V is TRBV7-2 and J is TRBJ2-1, with TRBD1 matching 7 bases. Per the germline V gene, CDR1 is SGHTA and CDR2 is FQGNSA. V shed 5 bases and J 2 bases; nucleotides not matched to a gene: 6. The CDR3 covers 15 residues.

The chain couples TRBV6-2 or TRBV6-3 to TRBJ2-7; D ambiguous. The germline V gene has CDR1 MNHEY and CDR2 SVGEGT. V lost 0 bases and J lost 2, with 11 bases in between. This CDR3 has 15 residues. The CDR3, as DNA: TGTGCCAGCAGTTACTCAGGGTTAAGGGCCTACGAGCAGTACGTC. Translated, it gives CASSYSGLRAYEQYV.

This clonotype was recorded a few times. The rearrangement links TRBV4-1 to TRBJ2-5, with 9 bases lining up with TRBD1. The V segment lost 5 bases and the J segment 4 bases; nucleotides outside the gene matches: 11. The germline V gene encodes CDR1 MGHRA and CDR2 YSYEKL. The CDR3 runs 16 residues. CDR3 in DNA: TGCGCCAGCAGCGAATCCGGGACAGGGTTCGGAGAGACCCAGTACTTC. Residues: CASSESGTGFGETQYF.

V gene TRBV5-4 combines with J gene TRBJ1-1; 8 bases are a match to TRBD1. This CDR3 contains 18 residues. The ends lost 3 bases at V and 2 bases at J; junction bases unmatched: 15. Germline V gene lookup returns CDR1 SGHNT and CDR2 YYREEE (reference sequence). Written as DNA, the CDR3 is TGTGCCAGCAGCTATGACCAGGGGGCCTACACTTTTAACACTGAAGCTTTCTTT. Its translation: CASSYDQGAYTFNTEAFF.

The rearrangement joins TRBV5-1 to TRBJ1-4, with a tentative D call TRBD1 (6 bases). The germline gives CDR1 SGHRS, CDR2 YFSETQ. This CDR3 contains 18 residues. The V end lost 0 bases, the J end lost 7 bases, and 22 bases lay between the germline ends. The CDR3 spells CASSLALVRGPEAEKLFF. Written as DNA, the CDR3 is TGCGCCAGCAGCTTGGCGCTGGTCAGGGGCCCCGAAGCTGAAAAACTGTTTTTT.

This clonotype was recorded at least ten times. The chain joins TRBV7-2 to TRBJ2-3; no reliable D call. Germline CDR1 and CDR2: SGHTA and FQGNSA. The V and J ends lost 5 bases and 2 bases respectively, with 2 bases between them. The CDR3 is made up of 11 amino acids. This CDR3 reads CASSITDTQYF. The DNA for the CDR3 is TGTGCCAGCAGCATCACAGATACGCAGTATTTT.

This clonotype was seen only a few times. The rearrangement joins TRBV10-3 to TRBJ2-1; no clear D gene. The germline V gene encodes CDR1 ENHRY and CDR2 SYGVKD. There are 12 residues in the CDR3. The V end was cut by 8 bases, the J end by 6 bases, with 11 bases between. CDR3: CAILDGGNEQFF. Here the CDR3 DNA reads TGTGCCATCCTCGACGGCGGCAATGAGCAGTTCTTC.

This clonotype has just a few counts. The rearrangement joins TRBV20-1 to TRBJ2-3; a weak D match, TRBD2 (5 bases). The CDR3 has 13 amino acids. Per germline, CDR1 DFQATT and CDR2 SNEGSKA (reference sequence). V lost 5 bases to trimming and J lost 11 bases, with 20 bases between them. The CDR3 is CSAPLGVVLGQYF. Here the CDR3 DNA reads TGCAGTGCTCCACTAGGAGTGGTTCTTGGGCAGTATTTT.

In this sample, this clonotype turned up many times. This chain links TRBV6-2 or TRBV6-3 with TRBJ2-1; the D is unclear. Germline CDR1 is MNHEY and CDR2 is SVGEGT. This CDR3 contains 13 residues. Trimming shortened V by 3 bases and J by 2 bases, and 5 bases separated the two germline ends. The CDR3 is CASSYGAYNEQFF. Here the CDR3 DNA reads TGTGCCAGCAGTTATGGGGCCTACAATGAGCAGTTCTTC.

The genes are TRBV6-5 and TRBJ2-3, with TRBD2 identical over 13 bases. CDR3 length: 20 residues. Unmatched junction bases numbered 11, after V lost 0 bases and J lost 2 bases. Germline-derived CDR1 and CDR2 are MNHEY and SVGAGI. CDR3 sequence reads: CASSYSGLAGLIPDTDTQYF. The CDR3 DNA is TGTGCCAGCAGTTACTCGGGACTAGCGGGGCTGATCCCTGACACAGATACGCAGTATTTT.

This chain links TRBV7-9 with TRBJ2-2; D not resolved. The germline V gene has CDR1 SEHNR and CDR2 FQNEAQ (reference sequence). The ends were cut back, 6 bases at V and 3 bases at J, with 11 bases in the middle. CDR3 length equals 14 residues. The CDR3 DNA follows: TGTGCCAGCAGAAGCGTTACCGACACCGGGGAGCTGTTTTTT. Amino acids: CASRSVTDTGELFF.